This TCR beta chain was profiled in a study of blood T cells in healthy people across ages. Sample-barcoded 5' priming and a J-beta primer mix drove a second PCR of roughly 7 to 11 cycles. TCRdb fed the 5' RACE reads into MiXCR, producing one record per CDR3 protein. In the table there are more than 800,000 distinct CDR3 sequences, under 30% of which are singletons. This clonotype has ten or more counts. Trimming took off 0 bases at V and 3 bases at J, with 14 bases between the two ends. CDR3 length equals 16 residues. Germline V gives CDR1 MGHRA, CDR2 YSYEKL. This receptor was taken from a woman older than 75 in good health. V usage is TRBV4-1 and J usage is TRBJ2-5, with D possibly called TRBD1 or TRBD2 (6 bases each). Sequencing used blood. CDR3 nucleotides: TGCGCCAGCAGCCAAGACAGGGGCCCGGGGGAAGAGACCCAGTACTTC. This translates into CASSQDRGPGEETQYF.